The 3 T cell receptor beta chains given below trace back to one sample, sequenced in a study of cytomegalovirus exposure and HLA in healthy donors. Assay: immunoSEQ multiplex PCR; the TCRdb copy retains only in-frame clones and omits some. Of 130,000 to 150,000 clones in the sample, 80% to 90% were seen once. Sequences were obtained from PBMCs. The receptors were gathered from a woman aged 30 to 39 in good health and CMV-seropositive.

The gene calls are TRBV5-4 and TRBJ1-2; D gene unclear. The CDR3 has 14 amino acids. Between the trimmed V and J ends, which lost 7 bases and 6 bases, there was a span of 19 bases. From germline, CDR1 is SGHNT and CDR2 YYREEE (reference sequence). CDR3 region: CASYGRRQPDGYTF. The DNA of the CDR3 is TGTGCCAGCTACGGCCGGAGGCAGCCAGATGGCTACACCTTC.

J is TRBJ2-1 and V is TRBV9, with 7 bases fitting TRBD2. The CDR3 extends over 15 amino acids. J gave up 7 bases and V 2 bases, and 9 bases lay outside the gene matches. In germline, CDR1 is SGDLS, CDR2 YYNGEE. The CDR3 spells CASSVEGGPRNEQFF. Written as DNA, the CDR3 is TGTGCCAGCAGCGTCGAGGGAGGGCCCCGGAATGAGCAGTTCTTC.

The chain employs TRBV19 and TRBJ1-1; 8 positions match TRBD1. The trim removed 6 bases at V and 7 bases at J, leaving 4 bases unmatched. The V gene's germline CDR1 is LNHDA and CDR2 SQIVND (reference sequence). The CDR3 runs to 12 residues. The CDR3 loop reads CASRDRAFEAFF. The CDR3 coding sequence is TGTGCCAGTAGGGACAGGGCGTTTGAAGCTTTCTTT.